Reported below is one T cell receptor (beta chain). In the authors' workflow: Counts of nucleated cells, estimated from reference gene primer amplification, were obtained. Sequenced by immunoSEQ multiplex PCR; TCRdb stores in-frame clones only, minus some. V and J calls and clone size are those listed in that table; D and trimming were worked out from the DNA. Among approximately 100,000 clones listed, about 85% were seen once. These data come from a study of blood T cell repertoires in COVID-19. Overall study: PBMCs, B-cell-depleted T cells, or T cells provided the cDNA or gDNA that made up the material.

V was shortened by 1 base and J by 5 bases, with 6 bases between the two germline ends. This CDR3 has 13 residues. Germline CDR1 is LGHDT and CDR2 is YNNKEL (reference sequence). The TCR originated in an older man with acute or convalescent COVID-19. The rearrangement links TRBV3-1 (or the pseudogene TRBV3-2) to TRBJ1-3; D unresolved. The sample comprised peripheral blood. DNA for the CDR3: TGTGCCAGCAGCCAAGTCATTCGAAACACCATATATTTT. This gives the protein CASSQVIRNTIYF.